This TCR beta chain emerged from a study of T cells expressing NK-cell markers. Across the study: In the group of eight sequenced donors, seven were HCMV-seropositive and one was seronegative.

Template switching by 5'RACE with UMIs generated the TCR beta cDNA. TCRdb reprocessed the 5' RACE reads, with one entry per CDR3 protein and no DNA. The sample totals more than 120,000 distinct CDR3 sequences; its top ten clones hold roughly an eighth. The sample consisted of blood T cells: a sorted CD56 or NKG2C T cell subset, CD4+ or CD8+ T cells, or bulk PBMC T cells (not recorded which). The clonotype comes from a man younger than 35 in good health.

This CDR3 reads CASSPSGTLSYNEQFF. This chain links TRBV5-5 with TRBJ2-1; TCRdb selects TRBD2, and the lack of DNA leaves this call unchecked. This CDR3 region has 16 residues. CDR1 SGHKS and CDR2 YYEKEE come from the germline V gene (reference sequence).